A single sample is the source of the 22 T cell receptor beta chains below, sequenced in a study of T cells in women clearing cervical HPV infection (dated by TCRdb to 2017 to 2018). Library preparation used the immunoSEQ multiplex PCR assay. TCRdb mirrors the immuneACCESS table, restricted to in-frame sequences. Some clones are absent from its copies; in checked studies, under half trace to an unresolved V gene, and the reason for the others is unknown. The sample's records list about 35,000 clones. Clones ranked in the top ten supply 1.6% of the sample. The sequenced sample was blood buffy coat. The receptors were gathered from a woman aged 18-70 years with a cervical HPV16 infection that either progressed to CIN3+ or cleared (not recorded which).

With regard to this clone: The read is 3 residues too short to cover the CDR3 end, so that end is filled in from the germline J gene. The chain uses TRBV7-2 and TRBJ1-2; the D gene is possibly TRBD1 (5 bases). This CDR3 spans 14 amino acids. Trimming left V 0 bases short and J 7 bases short, with 12 bases between. In germline, CDR1 is SGHTA, CDR2 FQGNSA. CDR3 DNA, as far as it was read: TGTGCCAGCAGCTTAGCTTCACAGGCTGGTGGC. This sequence encodes CASSLASQAGG. The full CDR3 protein reads CASSLASQAGGYTF.

As to this clone: Coverage ceases 3 residues before the CDR3 finishes, and the germline J gene fills in the end. This chain connects TRBV5-1 to TRBJ2-1; TRBD1 is a possible D gene (5 bases). CDR1 is SGHRS, CDR2 YFSETQ, per germline. Trimming shortened V by 0 bases and J by 7 bases, and 8 bases separated the two germline ends. The CDR3 runs to 13 residues. The CDR3 bases that were read are TGCGCCAGCAGCTTGGGACAGTATAATGAG. Protein: CASSLGQYNE. From start to end, the CDR3 is CASSLGQYNEQFF.

Details on this clone: The CDR3 end lies 3 residues beyond the end of the read and is filled in from the germline J gene. V and J are TRBV7-3 and TRBJ2-1; 9 bases agree with TRBD1. This CDR3 region has 16 residues. CDR1 and CDR2 (germline): SGHTA, FQGTGA. V shed 3 bases and J 7 bases; nucleotides not matched to a gene: 10. CDR3 amino acids: CASSFAWDRDLNEQFF. The DNA read from the CDR3 is TGTGCCAGCAGCTTTGCGTGGGACAGGGACCTGAATGAG.

Notes on this clone: The observed sequence ends 3 residues before the CDR3 terminus, with the missing tail filled in from the germline J gene. The chain is built from TRBV19 and TRBJ2-5, with D possibly being TRBD2 (5 bases). The V end was cut by 5 bases, the J end by 5 bases, with 18 bases between. CDR3 length equals 15 residues. Germline V lookup: CDR1 LNHDA, CDR2 SQIVND (reference sequence). CDR3 sequence reads: CASSSPLDPGETQYF. Partial CDR3 DNA: TGTGCCAGTAGTTCTCCACTAGACCCGGGGGAGACC. The full variable domain, rest sourced from reference TRBV19 and TRBJ2-5, is DGGITQSPKYLFRKEGQNVTLSCEQNLNHDAMYWYRQDPGQGLRLIYYSQIVNDFQKGDIAEGYSVSREKKESFPLTVTSAQKNPTAFYLCASSSPLDPGETQYFGPGTRLLVL.

A word on this clone: The junction shows a germline mismatch at one end, possibly a read error. The read falls 3 residues short of the CDR3 end, and the missing part is taken from the germline J gene. The V call is TRBV19, the J call TRBJ2-3, with a tentative D call TRBD2 (7 bases). There are 17 residues in the CDR3. Per the germline V gene, CDR1 is LNHDA and CDR2 is SQIVND (reference sequence). The sequenced CDR3 bases are TGTGCCAGTAGTGTAGATTTCGGGGGGCTCGGCACAGATACG. Protein sequence: CASSVDFGGLGTDT. The CDR3 as a whole reads CASSVDFGGLGTDTQYF.

About this clone: With the read ending 3 residues before the CDR3 end, the germline J gene is used to fill in that end. The chain employs TRBV10-3 and TRBJ2-3; TRBD2 agrees at 14 bases. After removal of 8 bases from V and 1 base from J, the junction contained 8 bases not matched to a gene. Germline V gives CDR1 ENHRY, CDR2 SYGVKD. The CDR3 has 17 amino acids. The CDR3 region is CAIQPGGLAGGTDTQYF. CDR3 DNA (partial): TGTGCCATCCAACCGGGGGGACTAGCGGGAGGCACAGATACG.

As concerns this clone: The read gets to within 3 residues of the CDR3 end, and the germline J gene fills in the rest. The chain has TRBV7-2 and TRBJ1-2; D is uncertain. Germline CDR1 is SGHTA and CDR2 is FQGNSA. CDR3 size: 15 residues. Partial CDR3 DNA: TGTGCCAGCAGCTTAACTAGCGGAACATCCTACGAC. It specifies CASSLTSGTSYD. From start to end, the CDR3 is CASSLTSGTSYDYTF.

Of note for this clone: The read is 3 residues too short to cover the CDR3 end, so that end is filled in from the germline J gene. This chain links TRBV12-3 or TRBV12-4 with TRBJ1-1, with D possibly being TRBD1 (5 bases). The CDR3 runs 11 residues. CDR3 loop: CASSLGQGAFF. CDR3 DNA (partial): TGTGCCAGCAGTTTAGGGCAGGGC.

In the case of this clone: From the germline J gene comes the end of the CDR3, since the read stops 3 residues before it. The rearrangement joins TRBV6-2 or TRBV6-3 to TRBJ1-1; possible D gene TRBD1, 5 bases. The germline V gene has CDR1 MNHEY and CDR2 SVGEGT. CDR3 size: 13 residues. CDR3 DNA (partial): TGTGCCAGCACCGATCCCCCGGACACCAAA. This sequence encodes CASTDPPDTK. The whole CDR3 is CASTDPPDTKAFF.

As for this clone: The read is 3 residues too short to cover the CDR3 end, so that end is filled in from the germline J gene. The rearrangement uses TRBV18 and TRBJ2-3, with a possible D match to TRBD1 (5 bases). V was cut by 3 bases and J by 0 bases, with 10 bases left in between. This CDR3 spans 15 amino acids. Germline V gives CDR1 KGHSH, CDR2 LQKENI. The sequenced CDR3 bases are TGTGCCAGCTCACCGACAGACGTAAGCACAGATACG. Protein: CASSPTDVSTDT. Given in full, the CDR3 is CASSPTDVSTDTQYF.

This clone is called medium-sized (0.01 to 0.1%) based on its frequency. The observed sequence ends 3 residues before the CDR3 terminus, with the missing tail filled in from the germline J gene. The chain is built from TRBV18 and TRBJ1-2; possible D gene TRBD1, 5 bases. Germline CDR1 and CDR2: KGHSH and LQKENI. The CDR3 runs 14 residues. CDR3 DNA (partial): TGTGCCAGCTCACCCAACCAGGGTCGGAACGGC. It codes for CASSPNQGRNG. The entire CDR3 reads CASSPNQGRNGYTF.

Regarding this clone: The read is 3 residues too short to cover the CDR3 end, so that end is filled in from the germline J gene. This chain links TRBV2 with TRBJ2-3; 9 bases are shared with TRBD1. Per the germline V gene, CDR1 is SNHLY and CDR2 is FYNNEI. The CDR3 is 15 residues long. The sequenced part of the CDR3 DNA is TGTGCCAGCAGTGCACGACAGGGGGGGATCAGCCCG. The encoded protein is CASSARQGGISP. The CDR3 as a whole reads CASSARQGGISPQYF.

Note on this clone: The read terminates 3 residues ahead of where the CDR3 ends, so the germline J gene completes it. This chain uses TRBV5-1 with TRBJ1-1; the match to TRBD1 covers 8 bases. Germline V gene data show CDR1 as SGHRS and CDR2 as YFSETQ. The CDR3 sequence is 16 residues long. Trimming removed 0 bases from V and 2 bases from J; junction bases left unmatched: 6. The CDR3 spells CASSLGPQGANTEAFF. The sequenced part of the CDR3 DNA is TGCGCCAGCAGCTTGGGGCCCCAGGGGGCAAACACTGAA.

Of note for this clone: With the read ending 3 residues before the CDR3 end, the germline J gene is used to fill in that end. The V gene is TRBV5-1, the J gene TRBJ2-1, with a tentative D call TRBD1 (5 bases). Germline loops: CDR1 SGHRS, CDR2 YFSETQ. Trimming cost V 1 base and J 0 bases, with 11 bases left between them. The CDR3 runs to 16 residues. CDR3: CASSLPGISSYNEQFF. CDR3 bases read: TGCGCCAGCAGCTTGCCAGGGATTAGCTCCTACAATGAG.

Worth noting for this clone: The read is 3 residues too short to cover the CDR3 end, so that end is filled in from the germline J gene. The chain is built from TRBV5-1 and TRBJ2-7; 9 bases are shared with TRBD2. Germline values: CDR1 SGHRS, CDR2 YFSETQ. This CDR3 comprises 14 residues. The J segment lost 3 bases and the V segment lost 5 bases, leaving 6 bases of the junction unmatched. CDR3: CASRVSGGNYEQYF. The CDR3 bases that were read are TGCGCCAGCAGGGTCAGCGGGGGGAACTACGAG.

This CDR3 reads CASSPPADSYNEQFF. The part of the CDR3 DNA that was read is TGTGCCAGCTCACCACCGGCAGATTCCTACAATGAG. This rearrangement joins TRBV18 to TRBJ2-1; D is ambiguous. The CDR3 is cut off 3 residues early in the read; its end comes from the germline J gene. CDR1 and CDR2 from the germline V gene are KGHSH and LQKENI. The CDR3 extends over 15 amino acids. Trimming cost V 0 bases and J 1 base, with 7 bases left between them.

Concerning this clone itself: The read halts 3 residues ahead of the CDR3 end, with the missing end drawn from the germline J gene. The chain joins TRBV10-1 to TRBJ2-3; D gene uncertain. Per germline, CDR1 WNHNN and CDR2 SYGVQD (reference sequence). CDR3 length: 13 residues. Trimming removed 4 bases from V and 5 bases from J, with 10 bases in between. The covered CDR3 bases are TGCGCCAGCAGTGTCACCCCCGGAGATACG. Residues: CASSVTPGDT. In full, the CDR3 reads CASSVTPGDTQYF.

Remarks on this clone: Read data end 3 residues before the CDR3 end; the end is taken from the germline J gene. The chain has TRBV6-2 or TRBV6-3 and TRBJ2-1, with a weak D call TRBD2 (6 bases). Looked up from germline, CDR1 is MNHEY and CDR2 is SVGEGT. Trimming took 4 bases from V and 4 from J, leaving 11 bases between them. The CDR3 is 14 residues long. Incomplete CDR3 DNA: TGTGCCAGCAGTTTCGGGACTGAGTACAATGAG. Amino acids: CASSFGTEYNE. From start to end, the CDR3 is CASSFGTEYNEQFF.

CDR3 DNA (partial): TGCAGTCCTAATCAAGTCCGGGACAGGGGGCTGGATTCTGGAAACACC. Protein: CSPNQVRDRGLDSGNT. The entire CDR3 sequence reads CSPNQVRDRGLDSGNTIYF. V gene TRBV20-1 combines with J gene TRBJ1-3; 12 nucleotides align to TRBD1. The CDR3 end is not reached by the read, which stops 3 residues before it; the germline J gene fills it in. The V gene's germline CDR1 is DFQATT and CDR2 SNEGSKA (reference sequence). V gave up 8 bases and J gave up 1 base; unmatched junction bases: 18. There are 19 residues in the CDR3.

With regard to this clone: The read terminates 3 residues ahead of where the CDR3 ends, so the germline J gene completes it. The rearrangement uses TRBV6-1 and TRBJ2-3; D unclear. CDR3 length equals 15 residues. Looked up from germline, CDR1 is MNHNS and CDR2 is SASEGT. V gave up 4 bases and J gave up 4 bases, with 15 bases separating them. The sequenced part of the CDR3 DNA is TGTGCCAGCAGTGGAAGTAGCTTCCGCTCAGATACG. This sequence encodes CASSGSSFRSDT. The CDR3, in full, reads CASSGSSFRSDTQYF.

As concerns this clone: The read halts 3 residues ahead of the CDR3 end, with the missing end drawn from the germline J gene. V is TRBV2 and J is TRBJ1-2; tentative D call: TRBD1 (6 bases). Germline V gives CDR1 SNHLY, CDR2 FYNNEI. This CDR3 contains 12 residues. The CDR3 here is CASGWDIYDYTF. The CDR3 bases that were read are TGTGCCAGCGGTTGGGACATCTACGAC.

On this clone itself: At one boundary the junction diverges from the germline segment, which might be a read error. Other nucleotide sequences in the sample specify the same CDR3. The sequenced part of the CDR3 DNA is TGTGCCAGCAGCTTCAGGGGGCGGGGGGGCTATGGT. Encoded protein: CASSFRGRGGYG. The whole CDR3 is CASSFRGRGGYGYTF. The chain links TRBV7-2 to TRBJ1-2; the match to TRBD1 covers 8 bases. The read terminates 3 residues before the CDR3 end, so the remaining end is supplied by the germline J gene. The CDR3 runs 15 residues. The germline V gene has CDR1 SGHTA and CDR2 FQGNSA. The full variable domain, in which reference TRBV7-2 and TRBJ1-2 provide the parts outside the CDR3, is GAGVSQSPSNKVTEKGKDVELRCDPISGHTALYWYRQSLGQGLEFLIYFQGNSAPDKSGLPSDRFSAERTGGSVSTLTIQRTQQEDSAVYLCASSFRGRGGYGYTFGSGTRLTVV.